Listed below are T cell receptor beta chains from one sample, sequenced in a study of long-term antiretroviral therapy in people with HIV. TCRdb's copy holds only in-frame clones and misses some; the assay was immunoSEQ multiplex PCR. Seen here are about 16,000 clones, 81% observed once, and the top ten hold about 14%. Sequenced material: unsorted PBMCs, taken about 1.2 years before starting antiretroviral therapy. All receptors derive from a man aged 25 to 45 with HIV. The conserved cysteine and the conserved F or W are not part of the CDR3 here.

TRBJ2-3	TRBV7-3	11	ASSLIIQGTQY
TRBJ2-1	TRBV6-6	12	ASTQGSSYNEQF
TRBJ2-6	TRBV7-2	17	ASSLVAGEISSGANVLT
TRBJ2-3	TRBV7-3	13	ASSADSGGTDTQY
TRBJ1-2	TRBV9	12	ASSVAQTGWDYT
TRBJ1-5	TRBV7-9	12	ASSVGRGDQPQH
TRBJ2-5	TRBV9	12	ASSPGANQETQY
TRBJ1-2	TRBV21-1	12	ASSLDRGDYGYT
TRBJ2-7	TRBV7-6	12	ASSLGHSSYEQY
TRBJ2-7	TRBV7-8	14	ASSFLSRGVVYEQY
TRBJ2-1	TRBV4-1	14	ASSPKTSGGHNEQF
TRBJ2-3	TRBV10-2	13	ASSESVAAIDTQY
TRBJ2-3	TRBV7-9	14	ASSLKPGMGTDTQY
TRBJ1-1	TRBV30	11	AWARTLGTEAF
TRBJ2-1	TRBV4-3	12	ASAAGLANNEQF
TRBJ2-1	TRBV7-9	15	ASSLAVLAGVYNEQF
TRBJ2-1	TRBV29-1	14	SVPGDGTNFYNEQF
TRBJ1-1	TRBV12-5	13	ASGSGTGAVREAF
TRBJ2-5	TRBV20-1	8	SARKETQY
TRBJ2-5	TRBV7-8	10	ASSQNQETQY
TRBJ2-2	TRBV7-9	15	ASSLASSGTNTGELF
TRBJ1-5	TRBV5-5	12	ASSSTGGGQPQH
TRBJ2-5	TRBV6-6	11	ASSPGQGETQY
TRBJ1-1	TRBV5-4	12	ASSGWTGDTEAF
TRBJ1-5	TRBV2	13	ASSERERSNQPQH
TRBJ1-4	TRBV18	10	ASSPWQGKLF
TRBJ1-2	TRBV4-2	13	ASSRLGQQNYGYT
TRBJ2-3	TRBV27	13	ASSFQRDLMNTQY
TRBJ2-3	TRBV29-1	10	SVVIGADTQY
TRBJ1-2	TRBV6-5	11	ASTYGGQGGYT
TRBJ2-3	TRBV15	11	ATSRDSQDTQY
TRBJ2-7	TRBV2	12	ASSEALAGYEQY
TRBJ2-7	TRBV5-4	11	ASSLVGLGEQY
TRBJ2-2	TRBV4-3	14	ASSQDYNRDHGELF
TRBJ2-5	TRBV7-9	9	ASTESETQY
TRBJ1-2	TRBV7-9	10	ASSRDGDGYT
TRBJ2-5	TRBV7-3	14	ASSPTGTSVVETQY